The present TCR beta chain was sequenced within a study of control samples from healthy donors and cancer patients. Libraries were prepared by immunoSEQ multiplex PCR; TCRdb keeps only in-frame clonotypes and omits some of them. Of 150,000 or so clones in the sample, 92% were seen once. Per the germline V gene, CDR1 is MRHNA and CDR2 is SNTAGT. The V gene end was trimmed by 0 bases and the J gene end by 10 bases; junction bases not matched to a gene: 7. The CDR3 is made up of 14 amino acids. Input material: blood. The genes are TRBV6-4 and TRBJ1-1; TRBD1 matches at 8 bases. The receptor's source is a woman aged 25-40 years in good health. The CDR3 sequence: CASSDSKTGEGAFF. CDR3 DNA sequence: TGTGCCAGCAGTGACTCGAAGACAGGGGAGGGAGCTTTCTTT.